These 10 T cell receptor beta chains came from one sample sequenced in a study of cytomegalovirus exposure and HLA in healthy donors (dated by TCRdb to the late 2010s). Library preparation employed the immunoSEQ multiplex PCR assay. For the multiplex PCR, a mixture combining 60 forward primers for TCR Vbeta segments and 13 reverse primers for TCR Jbeta segments was used. In its TCRdb copy, this immuneACCESS table keeps in-frame sequences only and misses some clones. Where compared with another copy, unresolved V genes explain less than half of these, and the others have no known cause. A total of about 100,000 clones appear in this sample, around 80% of them only once. The ten top clones hold 0.6% to 0.95% of the sample. Sequencing used PBMCs. These TCRs come from a woman aged 55-70 years in good health and CMV-seronegative.

This chain joins TRBV2 and TRBJ1-5; TRBD1 is a possible D gene (6 bases). Germline V lookup: CDR1 SNHLY, CDR2 FYNNEI. The ends were cut back, 6 bases at V and 6 bases at J, with 18 bases in the middle. CDR3 length: 15 residues. The CDR3 nucleotides are TGTGCCAGCAGCGAAACCGGACAGTCGACTCAGCCCCAGCATTTT. It translates to CASSETGQSTQPQHF.

V and J are TRBV19 and TRBJ1-5; 8 bases fit TRBD1. Trimming at V came to 3 bases and at J to 4 bases, leaving 8 bases not matched to a gene. CDR1 is LNHDA, CDR2 SQIVND, per germline (reference sequence). The CDR3 loop spans 16 amino acids. The CDR3 is CASSIPGQGGNQPQHF. CDR3 nucleotides: TGTGCCAGTAGTATTCCCGGACAGGGCGGAAATCAGCCCCAGCATTTT.

V usage is TRBV28 and J usage is TRBJ2-3, with a tentative D call TRBD1 (6 bases). The germline CDR1 and CDR2 sequences are MDHEN and SYDVKM. V lost 6 bases to trimming and J lost 4 bases, with 20 bases between them. The CDR3 spans 16 residues. Here the CDR3 reads CASSLDPGQGPDTQYF. In DNA form, the CDR3 reads TGTGCCAGCAGCTTAGATCCGGGGCAGGGGCCAGATACGCAGTATTTT.

This chain joins TRBV5-1 and TRBJ2-5; TRBD2 agrees at 8 bases. Trimming cost V 3 bases and J 0 bases; bases outside gene matches: 10. There are 17 residues in the CDR3. Germline loops: CDR1 SGHRS, CDR2 YFSETQ. Here the CDR3 DNA reads TGCGCCAGCAGCTCCTTACGAGCGGGGGCCGACCAAGAGACCCAGTACTTC. It translates to CASSSLRAGADQETQYF.

J is TRBJ1-2 and V is TRBV7-9; 7 bases are shared with TRBD1. Germline V gene sequence: CDR1 SEHNR, CDR2 FQNEAQ (reference sequence). V shed 4 bases, J shed 4 bases, and the junction held 6 bases outside the gene matches. The CDR3 loop spans 14 amino acids. The DNA for the CDR3 is TGTGCCAGCAGCTCAGGGGGATTCGGCTATGGCTACACCTTC. Protein product: CASSSGGFGYGYTF.

The chain is built from TRBV29-1 and TRBJ1-1; TRBD1 aligns across 7 bases. The germline gives CDR1 SQVTM, CDR2 ANQGSEA. The CDR3 runs 12 residues. V dropped 7 bases and J dropped 1; count of bases not matched to a gene: 3. The DNA for the CDR3 is TGCAGCGCACACAGGGGGAACACTGAAGCTTTCTTT. Amino acid sequence: CSAHRGNTEAFF.

The chain links TRBV30 to TRBJ1-2, with a tentative D call TRBD1 (6 bases). Germline loops: CDR1 GTSNPN, CDR2 SVGIG (reference sequence). The V end lost 4 bases, the J end lost 3 bases, and 18 bases lay between the germline ends. The length of the CDR3 is 15 residues. The CDR3 DNA reads TGTGCCTGGATCTCAGAAGGGACATTCCACTATGGCTACACCTTC. Translating it yields CAWISEGTFHYGYTF. The full variable domain, completed using reference TRBV30 and TRBJ1-2, is SQTIHQWPATLVQPVGSPLSLECTVEGTSNPNLYWYRQAAGRGLQLLFYSVGIGQISSEVPQNLSASRPQDRQFILSSKKLLLSDSGFYLCAWISEGTFHYGYTFGSGTRLTVV.

The CDR3: CASGWDREPYGYTF. The CDR3 DNA reads as TGTGCCAGCGGCTGGGACAGGGAGCCCTATGGCTACACCTTC. The gene calls are TRBV6-5 and TRBJ1-2; TRBD1 matches 9 bases. Germline V lookup: CDR1 MNHEY, CDR2 SVGAGI. V was pared by 8 bases and J by 4 bases, with 8 bases of the junction left unmatched. The CDR3 totals 14 residues.

The chain joins TRBV7-2 to TRBJ1-1; 7 bases are a match to TRBD1. This CDR3 region has 13 residues. Germline lookup yields CDR1 SGHTA and CDR2 FQGNSA. V lost 0 bases, J lost 6 bases, and 1 base stayed unmatched. The CDR3 loop reads CASSLAQGAEAFF. In DNA form, the CDR3 reads TGTGCCAGCAGCTTAGCTCAGGGGGCTGAAGCTTTCTTT.

This clone turned up a few times. The chain is built from TRBV7-2 and TRBJ1-2, with D tentatively TRBD1 (5 bases). The CDR3 covers 16 residues. The germline V and J ends were trimmed by 1 base and 4 bases, with 16 bases remaining between them. Per germline, CDR1 SGHTA and CDR2 FQGNSA. CDR3 DNA: TGTGCCAGCAGCTTAGATAGACAGACAAATAGCTATGGCTACACCTTC. Translating gives CASSLDRQTNSYGYTF. The full variable domain, completed using reference TRBV7-2 and TRBJ1-2, is GAGVSQSPSNKVTEKGKDVELRCDPISGHTALYWYRQSLGQGLEFLIYFQGNSAPDKSGLPSDRFSAERTGGSVSTLTIQRTQQEDSAVYLCASSLDRQTNSYGYTFGSGTRLTVV.